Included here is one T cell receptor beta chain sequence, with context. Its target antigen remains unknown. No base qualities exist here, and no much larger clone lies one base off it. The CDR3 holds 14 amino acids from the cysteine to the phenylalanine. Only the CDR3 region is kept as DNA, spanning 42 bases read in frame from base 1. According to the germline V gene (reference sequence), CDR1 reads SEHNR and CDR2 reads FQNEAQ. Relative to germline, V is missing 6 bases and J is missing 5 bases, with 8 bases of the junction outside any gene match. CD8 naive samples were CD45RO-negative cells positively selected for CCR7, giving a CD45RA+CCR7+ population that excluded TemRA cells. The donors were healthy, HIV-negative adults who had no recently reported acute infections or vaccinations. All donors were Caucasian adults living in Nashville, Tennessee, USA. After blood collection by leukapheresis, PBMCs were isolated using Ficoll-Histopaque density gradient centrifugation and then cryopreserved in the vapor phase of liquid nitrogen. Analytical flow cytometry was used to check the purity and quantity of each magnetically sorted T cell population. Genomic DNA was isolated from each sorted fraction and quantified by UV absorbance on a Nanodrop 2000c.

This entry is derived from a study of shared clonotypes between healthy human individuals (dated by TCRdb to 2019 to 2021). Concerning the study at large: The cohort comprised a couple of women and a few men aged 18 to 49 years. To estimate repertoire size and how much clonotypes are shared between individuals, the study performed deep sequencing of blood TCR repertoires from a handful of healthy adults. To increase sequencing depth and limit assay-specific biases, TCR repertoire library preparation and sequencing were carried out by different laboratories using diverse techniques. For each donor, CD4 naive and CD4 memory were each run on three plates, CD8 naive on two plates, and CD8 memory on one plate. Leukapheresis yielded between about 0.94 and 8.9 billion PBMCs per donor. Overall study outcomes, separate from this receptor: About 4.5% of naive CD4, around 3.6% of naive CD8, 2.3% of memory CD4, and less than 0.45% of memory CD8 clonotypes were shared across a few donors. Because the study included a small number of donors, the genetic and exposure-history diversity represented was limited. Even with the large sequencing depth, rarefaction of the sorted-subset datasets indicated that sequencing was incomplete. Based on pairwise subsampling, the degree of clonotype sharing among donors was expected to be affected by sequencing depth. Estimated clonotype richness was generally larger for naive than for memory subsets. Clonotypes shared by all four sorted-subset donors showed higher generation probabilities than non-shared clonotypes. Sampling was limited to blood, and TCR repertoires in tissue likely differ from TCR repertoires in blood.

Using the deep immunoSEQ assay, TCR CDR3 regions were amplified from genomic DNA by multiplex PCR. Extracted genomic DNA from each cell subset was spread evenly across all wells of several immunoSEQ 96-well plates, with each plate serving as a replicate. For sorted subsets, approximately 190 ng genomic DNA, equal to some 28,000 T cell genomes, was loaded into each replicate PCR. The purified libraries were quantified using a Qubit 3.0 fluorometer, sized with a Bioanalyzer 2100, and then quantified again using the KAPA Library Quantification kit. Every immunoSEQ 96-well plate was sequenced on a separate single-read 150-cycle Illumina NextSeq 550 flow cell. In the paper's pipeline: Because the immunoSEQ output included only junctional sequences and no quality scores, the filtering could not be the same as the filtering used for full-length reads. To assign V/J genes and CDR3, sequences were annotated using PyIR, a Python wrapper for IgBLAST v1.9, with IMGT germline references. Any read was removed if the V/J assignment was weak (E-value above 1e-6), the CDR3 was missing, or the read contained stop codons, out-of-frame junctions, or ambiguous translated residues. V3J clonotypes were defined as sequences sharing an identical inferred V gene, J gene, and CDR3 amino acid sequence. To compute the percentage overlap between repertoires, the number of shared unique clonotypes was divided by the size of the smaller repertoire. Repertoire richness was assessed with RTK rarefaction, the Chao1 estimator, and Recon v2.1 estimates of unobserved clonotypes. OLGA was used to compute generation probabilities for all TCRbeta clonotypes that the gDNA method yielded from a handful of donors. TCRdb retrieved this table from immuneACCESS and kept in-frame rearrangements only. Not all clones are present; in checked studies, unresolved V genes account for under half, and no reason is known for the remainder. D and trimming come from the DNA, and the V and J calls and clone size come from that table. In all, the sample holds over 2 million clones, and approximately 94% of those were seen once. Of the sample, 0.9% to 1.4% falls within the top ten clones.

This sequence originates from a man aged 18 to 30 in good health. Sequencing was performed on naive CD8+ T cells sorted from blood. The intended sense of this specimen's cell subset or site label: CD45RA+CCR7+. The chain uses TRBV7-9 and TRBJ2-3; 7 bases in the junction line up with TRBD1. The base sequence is TGTGCCAGCAGAGACGACAGGGCGGAAGATACGCAGTATTTT. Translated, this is CASRDDRAEDTQYF.